Listed here are 29 T cell receptor beta chains from one sample, sequenced in a study of identical twins. TCRdb independently ran MiXCR on the 5' RACE reads; one entry per CDR3 protein. The table includes hundreds of thousands of distinct CDR3 sequences, 20% to 25% detected once. In addition, the sample was reused for a study of T cells expressing NK-cell markers.

The sequencing sample was made of CD4+ T cells sorted from blood. The receptors come from a woman under 30 in good health.

This clonotype was observed once. The chain employs TRBV7-9 and TRBJ1-1; D is uncertain. The CDR3 contains 12 residues. V was trimmed by 4 bases and J by 6 bases, leaving 9 bases between them. Germline CDR1 reads SEHNR; CDR2 reads FQNEAQ (reference sequence). CDR3 residues: CASSYLGSEAFF. The CDR3, as DNA: TGTGCCAGCAGCTACCTCGGGTCTGAAGCTTTCTTT.

CDR3 nucleotide sequence: TGTGCCACCAGCAGGTACAGGGCTGAAGCTTTCTTT. This codes for CATSRYRAEAFF. The chain has TRBV15 and TRBJ1-1, with D possibly being TRBD1 (6 bases). V shed 3 bases and J shed 6 bases, with 8 bases lying between them. The CDR3 is made up of 12 amino acids. CDR1 is LNHNV, CDR2 YYDKDF, per germline (reference sequence). Filled out from reference TRBV15 and TRBJ1-1, the complete variable domain reads DAMVIQNPRYQVTQFGKPVTLSCSQTLNHNVMYWYQQKSSQAPKLLFHYYDKDFNNEADTPDNFQSRRPNTSFCFLDIRSPGLGDTAMYLCATSRYRAEAFFGQGTRLTVV.

There are a few counts of this clonotype. V is TRBV11-3 and J is TRBJ2-1; TRBD2 agrees at 9 bases. There are 17 residues in the CDR3. Per germline, CDR1 SGHNT and CDR2 YENEEA. V trimming: 1 base; J trimming: 5 bases; junction bases outside the gene matches: 9. CDR3 bases: TGTGCCAGCAGCTTAGGAGCGTCGAGCGGGGGGAACAATGAGCAGTTCTTC. Translation gives CASSLGASSGGNNEQFF.

This chain joins TRBV20-1 and TRBJ2-3; D is tentatively TRBD1 or TRBD2 (5 bases each). V lost 6 bases and J lost 2, with 15 bases in between. CDR1 is DFQATT and CDR2 is SNEGSKA in the germline V gene (reference sequence). There are 14 residues in the CDR3. In DNA, the CDR3 is TGCAGTGCCCAGCAAGGGACCCCCACAGATACGCAGTATTTT. It translates to CSAQQGTPTDTQYF.

This clonotype came up a few times. The rearrangement uses TRBV7-8 and TRBJ1-1; 11 nucleotides agree with TRBD1. The trim removed 5 bases at V and 3 bases at J, leaving 8 bases unmatched. CDR3 length: 16 amino acids. CDR1 and CDR2 (germline): SGHVS, FQNEAQ. The chain's CDR3 is CASSLRTGGKYTEAFF. The CDR3 coding sequence is TGTGCCAGCAGCCTTCGGACAGGGGGCAAATACACTGAAGCTTTCTTT.

There are many counts of this clonotype. The chain combines TRBV5-1 with TRBJ2-3; 13 bases are shared with TRBD2. Losses at the gene ends were 0 bases for V and 9 bases for J; bases not matched to a gene: 10. The CDR3 extends over 17 amino acids. Per the germline V gene, CDR1 is SGHRS and CDR2 is YFSETQ. The CDR3 DNA reads TGCGCCAGCAGCTTGGCCCCACTAGCGGGGGGGGAGGGGACGCAGTATTTT. Translating gives CASSLAPLAGGEGTQYF.

J is TRBJ2-2 and V is TRBV4-2; TRBD2 matches 7 bases. The CDR3 runs 18 residues. Germline loops: CDR1 LGHNA, CDR2 YNFKEQ. V lost 0 bases, J lost 5 bases, and 12 bases stayed unmatched. The CDR3: CASSQDPPRRGLTGELFF. In nucleotides, the CDR3 is TGTGCCAGCAGCCAAGACCCCCCACGGCGGGGGTTGACCGGGGAGCTGTTTTTT.

The chain employs TRBV9 and TRBJ2-5, with D tentatively TRBD1 (6 bases). CDR1 and CDR2 from the germline V gene are SGDLS and YYNGEE. The CDR3 consists of 15 residues. The V and J ends lost 1 base and 5 bases respectively, with 15 bases between them. In DNA, the CDR3 is TGTGCCAGCAGCGTAATTGGGGTGAGGGGGGAGACCCAGTACTTC. As protein: CASSVIGVRGETQYF.

This rearrangement joins TRBV9 to TRBJ2-1; D gene unclear. V was cut by 7 bases and J by 7 bases, with 12 bases left in between. Germline CDR1 and CDR2: SGDLS and YYNGEE. The CDR3 loop spans 12 amino acids. Here the CDR3 DNA reads TGTGCCAGCTCAGGTGCGAAAAATGAGCAGTTCTTC. Translated, it gives CASSGAKNEQFF.

In this sample, this clonotype turned up a few times. The chain combines TRBV20-1 with TRBJ2-2; D not resolved. Between the trimmed V and J ends, which lost 1 base and 1 base, there was a span of 10 bases. Germline V CDR1 and CDR2: DFQATT, SNEGSKA (reference sequence). The length of the CDR3 is 15 residues. The CDR3 nucleotides are TGCAGTGCTAGAGTTGAGAACCAGAACACCGGGGAGCTGTTTTTT. It is translated as CSARVENQNTGELFF.

The chain is built from TRBV25-1 and TRBJ1-2; no reliable D call. V was trimmed by 3 bases and J by 10 bases, leaving 15 bases between them. The CDR3 length is 13 residues. The germline V gene encodes CDR1 MGHDK and CDR2 SYGVNS. CDR3: CASSDPASLVYTF. The CDR3 bases are TGTGCCAGCAGTGATCCAGCCTCCTTAGTCTACACCTTC.

This clonotype turned up a few times. This chain links TRBV5-1 with TRBJ2-7; 9 bases match TRBD2. V trimming: 1 base; J trimming: 4 bases; junction bases outside the gene matches: 3. There are 14 residues in the CDR3. CDR1 and CDR2 from the germline V gene are SGHRS and YFSETQ. CDR3 sequence: CASSLLSGSYEQYF. For the CDR3, the DNA is TGCGCCAGCAGCTTGCTTAGCGGGAGTTACGAGCAGTACTTC.

The rearrangement joins TRBV9 to TRBJ2-1, with 9 positions matching TRBD1. CDR1 is SGDLS, CDR2 YYNGEE, per germline. V shed 4 bases, J shed 2 bases, and the junction held 4 bases outside the gene matches. This CDR3 is 15 amino acids long. CDR3: CASSPGTGTYNEQFF. The CDR3 DNA reads TGTGCCAGCAGCCCCGGGACAGGGACCTACAATGAGCAGTTCTTC. Based on the CDR3 plus reference TRBV9 and TRBJ2-1, the full variable domain is DSGVTQTPKHLITATGQRVTLRCSPRSGDLSVYWYQQSLDQGLQFLIQYYNGEERAKGNILERFSAQQFPDLHSELNLSSLELGDSALYFCASSPGTGTYNEQFFGPGTRLTVL.

This clonotype was observed a handful of times. The J gene is TRBJ2-1, the V gene TRBV20-1; the match to TRBD2 covers 10 bases. The length of the CDR3 is 15 residues. With V trimmed by 3 bases and J by 8 bases, 10 bases remained unmatched. CDR1 DFQATT and CDR2 SNEGSKA come from the germline V gene (reference sequence). CDR3 DNA: TGCAGTGCTAGCCCCTCTAGCGGGAGATGGGATGAGCAGTTCTTC. Its protein product is CSASPSSGRWDEQFF.

This clonotype was detected a few times. V usage is TRBV14 and J usage is TRBJ2-1, with TRBD2 identical over 7 bases. This CDR3 spans 16 amino acids. V trimming: 0 bases; J trimming: 6 bases; junction bases outside the gene matches: 8. CDR1 and CDR2 (germline): SGHDN, FVKESK. The CDR3 region has the DNA TGTGCCAGCAGCCAAGAAAGGCTAGCGGCCCCCAATGAGCAGTTCTTC. It specifies CASSQERLAAPNEQFF.

This chain joins TRBV5-1 and TRBJ2-1; 16 positions agree with TRBD2. Germline CDR1 and CDR2: SGHRS and YFSETQ. This CDR3 contains 19 residues. Trimming took 1 base from V and 6 from J; bases not matched to a gene: 10. CDR3 sequence reads: CASSLYGTSGRAGINEQFF. CDR3 nucleotides: TGCGCCAGCAGCTTGTATGGGACTAGCGGGAGGGCCGGTATCAATGAGCAGTTCTTC.

The sample holds a few counts of this clonotype. The CDR3 carries no conserved terminal phenylalanine or tryptophan, so it likely arises from a read error. The chain employs TRBV3-1 and TRBJ1-1; D gene uncertain. V lost 5 bases and J lost 2, with 3 bases in between. The germline V gene encodes CDR1 LGHDT and CDR2 YNNKEL (reference sequence). There are 11 residues in the CDR3. The CDR3 nucleotides are TGTGCCAGCAGCGGTAACACTGAAGCTTTCCTT. This codes for CASSGNTEAFL.

The gene calls are TRBV6-5 and TRBJ2-1; D may be TRBD1 or TRBD2 (5 bases each). Trimming removed 8 bases from V and 9 bases from J, with 11 bases in between. Germline loops: CDR1 MNHEY, CDR2 SVGAGI. The CDR3 runs to 11 residues. The CDR3 region is CASGKGTEQFF. The CDR3 nucleotides read TGTGCCAGCGGGAAGGGGACTGAGCAGTTCTTC.

This clonotype has only a few counts. The rearrangement joins TRBV27 to TRBJ2-3, with TRBD2 as a possible D gene (6 bases). CDR1 and CDR2 from the germline V gene are MNHEY and SMNVEV (reference sequence). Trimming cost V 9 bases and J 6 bases, with 19 bases left between them. This CDR3 region has 14 residues. CDR3 in amino acids: CARPTPREVDTQYF. DNA of the CDR3: TGTGCCAGGCCAACCCCCAGGGAGGTCGATACGCAGTATTTT.

In its sample, this clonotype was seen a few times. The rearrangement uses TRBV2 and TRBJ1-4, with a weak D call TRBD1 (5 bases). The CDR3 has 13 amino acids. Trimming shortened V by 5 bases and J by 8 bases, and 12 bases separated the two germline ends. Germline CDR1 reads SNHLY; CDR2 reads FYNNEI. In DNA form, the CDR3 reads TGTGCCAGCAGTTGGGACTTGCGGGAAAAACTGTTTTTT. Translating gives CASSWDLREKLFF.

The chain employs TRBV2 and TRBJ1-1, with D unclear. Germline loops: CDR1 SNHLY, CDR2 FYNNEI. This CDR3 has 11 residues. Trimming stripped 10 bases from V and 1 base from J, with 7 bases between. The CDR3 sequence is CAKRTNTEAFF. CDR3 nucleotide sequence: TGTGCCAAAAGGACGAACACTGAAGCTTTCTTT.

The rearrangement links TRBV7-9 to TRBJ2-1, with 14 nucleotides matching TRBD2. The CDR3 has 17 residues. Trimming cost V 5 bases and J 8 bases; bases outside gene matches: 11. The germline V gene encodes CDR1 SEHNR and CDR2 FQNEAQ (reference sequence). The CDR3 DNA is TGTGCCAGCAGCCGCCTGACTAGCGGGAGGGCCAGGTATGAGCAGTTCTTC. It specifies CASSRLTSGRARYEQFF.

This clonotype was counted only a few times. V is TRBV20-1 and J is TRBJ1-2; D uncertain. V lost 6 bases and J 4 bases, leaving 9 bases between the germline ends. Per germline, CDR1 DFQATT and CDR2 SNEGSKA (reference sequence). This CDR3 has 11 residues. The DNA for the CDR3 is TGCAGTGCCGCAGCTTCCTATGGCTACACCTTC. Amino acids: CSAAASYGYTF.

This clonotype was seen only once. The CDR3 reads CASTKTGLAGGPGSYNEQFF. For the CDR3, the DNA is TGTGCCAGCACCAAGACCGGGCTAGCGGGAGGGCCCGGCTCCTACAATGAGCAGTTCTTC. This rearrangement joins TRBV27 to TRBJ2-1; TRBD2 matches 12 bases. V lost 7 bases to trimming and J lost 0 bases; unmatched junction nucleotides: 16. The CDR3 runs 20 residues. CDR1 is MNHEY, CDR2 SMNVEV, per germline (reference sequence).

The genes are TRBV9 and TRBJ2-5; 9 bases match TRBD2. V was clipped by 2 bases and J by 8 bases; unmatched bases: 13. Germline CDR1 and CDR2: SGDLS and YYNGEE. The CDR3 consists of 16 residues. The CDR3, as DNA: TGTGCCAGCAGCGTCGAGCTAGCGGGACCTCAAGGAACCCAGTACTTC. Translation: CASSVELAGPQGTQYF.

This clonotype was recorded once. The chain links TRBV20-1 to TRBJ2-6; D is perhaps TRBD1 (5 bases). The germline gives CDR1 DFQATT, CDR2 SNEGSKA (reference sequence). V lost 2 bases to trimming and J lost 2 bases, with 10 bases between them. This CDR3 spans 15 amino acids. CDR3 region: CSARPARAGANVLTF. The CDR3 DNA reads as TGCAGTGCTAGACCGGCCAGGGCTGGGGCCAACGTCCTGACTTTC.

This chain links TRBV5-6 with TRBJ2-2, with 8 nucleotides matching TRBD1. Germline trimming cut 4 bases from V and 0 bases from J; bases unmatched to any gene: 8. The V gene's germline CDR1 is SGHDT and CDR2 YYEEEE. There are 17 residues in the CDR3. In DNA, the CDR3 is TGTGCCAGCAGCATTCGTCCGGGACAGGCGAACACCGGGGAGCTGTTTTTT. Its translation is CASSIRPGQANTGELFF.

This clonotype has just a few counts. CDR3 nucleotides: TGCAGCGTTGAAGATCCGGGGACTAGACCCTCCTACAATGAGCAGTTCTTC. It is translated as CSVEDPGTRPSYNEQFF. The rearrangement links TRBV29-1 to TRBJ2-1, with 8 bases that match TRBD2. This CDR3 region has 17 residues. Germline values: CDR1 SQVTM, CDR2 ANQGSEA. Trimming at V came to 0 bases and at J to 0 bases, leaving 7 bases not matched to a gene.

The chain joins TRBV5-1 to TRBJ2-1; 7 positions agree with TRBD2. The CDR3 sequence is 14 residues long. CDR1 is SGHRS, CDR2 YFSETQ, per germline. J lost 6 bases, V lost 0 bases, and 3 bases had no gene match. The CDR3 nucleotides are TGCGCCAGCAGCTTGGGGGGGACTACCAATGAGCAGTTCTTC. Translating it yields CASSLGGTTNEQFF.